The sample holds a few counts of the clone carrying this T cell receptor (beta chain). The target antigen is unknown. This sample was included in a study of T cells in Graves' hyperthyroidism and ophthalmopathy. General study points: Blood also contained most expanded thyroid clonotypes above 0.001.

Reasons for excluding patients were uncontrolled infection, other autoimmune disease, pregnancy or lactation. Diagnosis rested on symptoms, serum thyroxine and TRAb, thyroid ultrasound, and orbital computed tomography. TCR beta CDR3 sequences were amplified from RNA transcripts. HTBI primers were used for first-round RT-PCR of the TCR CDR3. TCRdb independently ran MiXCR on the multiplex PCR reads; one entry per CDR3 protein. The data contain about 500,000 distinct CDR3 sequences, 46% of them singletons. The germline V gene has CDR1 SGHTA and CDR2 FQGNSA. Unmatched junction bases numbered 8, after V lost 5 bases and J lost 8 bases. The CDR3 contains 13 residues.

V is TRBV7-2 and J is TRBJ1-1; TRBD1 matches at 7 bases. The TCR was taken from an adult woman with Graves' disease, either hyperthyroidism or ophthalmopathy (not recorded which). Material for sequencing was peripheral blood or thyroid tissue (not recorded which). The DNA for the CDR3 is TGTGCCAGCAGCATTAGCGCGACAGGGGAAGCTTTCTTT. It yields the protein CASSISATGEAFF.